This TCR beta chain was sequenced during a study of T cell responses to AZD1222 COVID-19 vaccine. Findings of the study overall: Rises in breadth and depth of Spike-specific TCRs came after two AZD1222 doses.

Germline assignment: CDR1 KGHSH and CDR2 LQKENI. The ends were cut back, 4 bases at V and 0 bases at J, with 10 bases in the middle. This CDR3 is built from 15 residues. Profiling relied on immunoSEQ multiplex PCR, and the TCRdb table lists in-frame clones only, not all of them. The table records approximately 90,000 clones, approximately 88% of them present only once. Concerning this clone itself: What it binds is unknown.

The rearrangement links TRBV18 to TRBJ1-5; TRBD1 is a possible D gene (6 bases). The sequence came from an adult in good health. Material: peripheral blood, obtained on day 0 of AZD1222 vaccination. The CDR3 spells CASSLTGSSNQPQHF. CDR3 coding DNA: TGTGCCAGCTCACTGACAGGTTCTAGCAATCAGCCCCAGCATTTT.